This is a list of T cell receptor beta chains from one sample in a study of T cells in Graves' hyperthyroidism and ophthalmopathy. TCRdb re-called the multiplex PCR reads through MiXCR, storing one row per CDR3 protein. The table includes 550,000 to 700,000 distinct CDR3 sequences, approximately 44% detected once. The sequenced sample was peripheral blood or thyroid tissue (not recorded which). These receptors were collected from an adult woman with Graves' disease, either hyperthyroidism or ophthalmopathy (not recorded which). CDR3s include the opening cysteine and the closing phenylalanine or tryptophan. Each record gives: D gene, J gene, clone size, V gene, CDR3 DNA, CDR3 protein. The D gene is left open where the match is weak. Clone sizes are given selectively: once, few, many, or a class where the clone is expanded.

D: TRBD2
J: TRBJ2-7
size: -
V: TRBV7-2
DNA: TGTGCCAGCAGCTTAGTGGGACTAGCCCTCTCCCTTGGGGAGCAGTACTTC
CDR3: CASSLVGLALSLGEQYF

D: -
J: TRBJ1-6
size: once
V: TRBV7-8
DNA: TGTGCCAGCATCGACGTTAGGGGGTTTGGGTCACCCCTCCACTTT
CDR3: CASIDVRGFGSPLHF

D: -
J: TRBJ1-1
size: many
V: TRBV25-1
DNA: TGTGCCAGCAGCTGGGCTGGGGTTAACACTGAAGCTTTCTTT
CDR3: CASSWAGVNTEAFF

D: TRBD1
J: TRBJ2-7
size: -
V: TRBV29-1
DNA: TGCAGCGTGATGACAGGGTGGTACGAGCAGTACTTC
CDR3: CSVMTGWYEQYF

D: TRBD1
J: TRBJ1-1
size: many
V: TRBV24-1
DNA: TGTGCCACCAGTGATCCCGGGACAGGGGGCACGGACGGAGCTTTCTTT
CDR3: CATSDPGTGGTDGAFF

D: -
J: TRBJ1-4
size: -
V: TRBV29-1
DNA: TGCAGCGTTGATCGTAATGAAAAACTGTTTTTT
CDR3: CSVDRNEKLFF

D: TRBD2
J: TRBJ2-5
size: -
V: TRBV7-6
DNA: TGTGCCAGCAGCCCAGGTTTCGGGGGGACGCGAGAGACCCAGTACTTC
CDR3: CASSPGFGGTRETQYF

D: TRBD1
J: TRBJ1-2
size: many
V: TRBV12-3/TRBV12-4
DNA: TGTGCCAGCAGCCAACGACAGGGGTATGGCTACACCTTC
CDR3: CASSQRQGYGYTF

D: TRBD1
J: TRBJ2-2
size: -
V: TRBV28
DNA: TGTGCCAGCAGTTTAAGGGGGCGCGTCACCGGGGAGCTGTTTTTT
CDR3: CASSLRGRVTGELFF

D: -
J: TRBJ1-2
size: many
V: TRBV5-1
DNA: TGCGCCAGCAGCTTGGGTACAGGTTTGACCTTC
CDR3: CASSLGTGLTF

D: -
J: TRBJ1-1
size: many
V: TRBV11-2
DNA: TGTGCCAGCAGCCGGACAGCTCTTAACACTGAAGCTTTCTTT
CDR3: CASSRTALNTEAFF

D: -
J: TRBJ1-2
size: -
V: TRBV5-4
DNA: TGTGCCAGCAGCTTGAAACGAGGGGCGATCTATGGCTACACCTTC
CDR3: CASSLKRGAIYGYTF

D: TRBD1
J: TRBJ2-7
size: few
V: TRBV2
DNA: TGTGCCAGCAGTGACTCCCTGGACAGGGCCGAAGCCGGGCAGTACTTC
CDR3: CASSDSLDRAEAGQYF

D: -
J: TRBJ2-7
size: -
V: TRBV25-1
DNA: TGTGCCAGCAGTGACACTAGTTATTCCTACGAGCAGTACTTC
CDR3: CASSDTSYSYEQYF

D: -
J: TRBJ2-6
size: -
V: TRBV29-1
DNA: TGCAGCGTTGAAGATCGCGGGGTCTGGGGTTCTGGGGCCAACGTCCTGACTTTC
CDR3: CSVEDRGVWGSGANVLTF

D: -
J: TRBJ2-2
size: once
V: TRBV20-1
DNA: TGCAGTGCCCATAGGGGGGGACCAAAGACCGGGGAGCTGTTTTTT
CDR3: CSAHRGGPKTGELFF

D: TRBD1
J: TRBJ1-4
size: many
V: TRBV20-1
DNA: TGCAGTGCCCTTCGGGCGGGACAGCTTAATGAAAAACTGTTTTTT
CDR3: CSALRAGQLNEKLFF

D: -
J: TRBJ1-1
size: many
V: TRBV5-6
DNA: TGTGCCAGCAGCTCGTATGGGACTGAAGCTTTCTTT
CDR3: CASSSYGTEAFF

D: -
J: TRBJ1-3
size: many
V: TRBV7-2
DNA: TGTGCCAAACGATCCGGAAACACCATATATTTT
CDR3: CAKRSGNTIYF

D: TRBD2
J: TRBJ2-2
size: many
V: TRBV13
DNA: TGTGCCAGCAGCACCCCTGTGGGACTAGCGGTTGGCGGGGAGCTGTTTTTT
CDR3: CASSTPVGLAVGGELFF

D: TRBD1
J: TRBJ1-1
size: many
V: TRBV5-6
DNA: TGTGCCAGCAGCGACAGCAACAGGGGGATGAACACTGAAGCTTTCTTT
CDR3: CASSDSNRGMNTEAFF

D: TRBD1
J: TRBJ1-1
size: -
V: TRBV4-3
DNA: TGCGCCAGCAGCCAAAACCACCGGACAGGGGGAAACACTGAAGCTTTCTTT
CDR3: CASSQNHRTGGNTEAFF

D: -
J: TRBJ1-6
size: few
V: TRBV3-1
DNA: TGTGCCAGCAGCCTGGGGGCGTCTTCACCCCTCCACTTT
CDR3: CASSLGASSPLHF

D: -
J: TRBJ1-5
size: many
V: TRBV7-2
DNA: TGTGCCAGCAGCCTCAGGGCGCAGCCCCAGCATTTT
CDR3: CASSLRAQPQHF

D: -
J: TRBJ2-5
size: -
V: TRBV6-5
DNA: TGTGCCAGCAGCTATTGGCGGGAACTTCAAGAGACCCAGTACTTC
CDR3: CASSYWRELQETQYF

D: -
J: TRBJ1-6
size: many
V: TRBV20-1
DNA: TGCAGTGCTGGGATGTATAATTCACCCCTCCACTTT
CDR3: CSAGMYNSPLHF

D: TRBD1
J: TRBJ1-3
size: few
V: TRBV29-1
DNA: TGCAGCGTTGTACAGGGGGCGCTTGGAAACACCATATATTTT
CDR3: CSVVQGALGNTIYF

D: -
J: TRBJ1-5
size: many
V: TRBV10-3
DNA: TGTGCCATCAGTGAAGGGACAAATAGCAATCAGCCCCAGCATTTT
CDR3: CAISEGTNSNQPQHF

D: TRBD2
J: TRBJ2-2
size: -
V: TRBV7-9
DNA: TGTGCCAGCAGCGCAGCTAGCGGGATAGTAGAGGCCGGGGAGCTGTTTTTT
CDR3: CASSAASGIVEAGELFF

D: TRBD1
J: TRBJ2-7
size: -
V: TRBV5-1
DNA: TGCGCCAGCAGCTACGGACAGGCCGTCTCCTACGAGCAGTACTTC
CDR3: CASSYGQAVSYEQYF

D: -
J: TRBJ2-7
size: -
V: TRBV10-3
DNA: TGTGCCATCAGTGAGGGGGGCGAGCAGTACTTC
CDR3: CAISEGGEQYF

D: -
J: TRBJ2-7
size: many
V: TRBV14
DNA: TGTGCCAGCAGCAACACCGGGCGCGCGGGTATTGAGCAGTACTTC
CDR3: CASSNTGRAGIEQYF

D: -
J: TRBJ1-2
size: many
V: TRBV7-9
DNA: TGTGCCAGCAGCTTCCACGACCCTTCTAACTATGGCTACACCTTC
CDR3: CASSFHDPSNYGYTF

D: TRBD2
J: TRBJ2-5
size: -
V: TRBV28
DNA: TGTGCCAGCAGTTCCCAGACTAGCGGGAGATCCCAAGAGACCCAGTACTTC
CDR3: CASSSQTSGRSQETQYF

D: -
J: TRBJ1-5
size: -
V: TRBV30
DNA: TGTGCCTGGAGTGTCTCTCTGCAGCCCCAGCATTTT
CDR3: CAWSVSLQPQHF

D: -
J: TRBJ2-5
size: -
V: TRBV10-3
DNA: TGTGCCTTAGGGGCGGGGCAAGAGACCCAGTACTTC
CDR3: CALGAGQETQYF

D: TRBD1
J: TRBJ1-2
size: once
V: TRBV20-1
DNA: TGCAGTGCTAGATGGGACAGCAATCCCTACGAGCGCTATGGCTACACCTTC
CDR3: CSARWDSNPYERYGYTF

D: -
J: TRBJ2-7
size: many
V: TRBV14
DNA: TGTGCCAGCAGCCAATCAAAGGGAGTGATCGAGCAGTACTTC
CDR3: CASSQSKGVIEQYF

D: -
J: TRBJ2-6
size: many
V: TRBV15
DNA: TGTGCCACCAGAGCAGGGGTACGGGCTGGGGCCAACGTCCTGACTTTC
CDR3: CATRAGVRAGANVLTF

D: TRBD1
J: TRBJ1-2
size: many
V: TRBV20-1
DNA: TGCAGTGCTAGGGGTGACAGGGATCCTCCTAACTATGGCTACACCTTC
CDR3: CSARGDRDPPNYGYTF

D: TRBD1
J: TRBJ1-2
size: -
V: TRBV10-3
DNA: TGTGCCATCAGGGACAGGGTAGGAGGTGGCTACACCTTC
CDR3: CAIRDRVGGGYTF